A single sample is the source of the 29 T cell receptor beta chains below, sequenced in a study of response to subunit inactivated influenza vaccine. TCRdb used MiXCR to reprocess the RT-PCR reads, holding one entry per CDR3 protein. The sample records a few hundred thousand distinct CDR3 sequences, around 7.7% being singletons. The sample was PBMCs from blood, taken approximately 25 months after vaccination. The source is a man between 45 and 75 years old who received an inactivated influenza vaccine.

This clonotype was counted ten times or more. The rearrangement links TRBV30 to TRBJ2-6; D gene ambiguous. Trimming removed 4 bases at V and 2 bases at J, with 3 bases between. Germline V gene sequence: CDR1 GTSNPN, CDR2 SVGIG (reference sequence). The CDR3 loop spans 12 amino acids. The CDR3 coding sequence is TGTGCCTGGACCGCTGGGGCCAACGTCCTGACTTTC. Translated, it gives CAWTAGANVLTF.

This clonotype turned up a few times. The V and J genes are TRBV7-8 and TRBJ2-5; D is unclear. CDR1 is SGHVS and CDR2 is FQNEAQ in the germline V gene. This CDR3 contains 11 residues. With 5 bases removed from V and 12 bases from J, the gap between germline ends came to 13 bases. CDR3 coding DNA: TGTGCCAGCAGCGCACAAACGGCAGAGTACTTC. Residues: CASSAQTAEYF.

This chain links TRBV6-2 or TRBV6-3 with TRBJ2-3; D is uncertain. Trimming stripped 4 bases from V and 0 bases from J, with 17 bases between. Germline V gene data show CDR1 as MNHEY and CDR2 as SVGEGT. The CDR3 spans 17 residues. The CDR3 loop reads CASSFHPTEPSTDTQYF. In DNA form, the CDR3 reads TGTGCCAGCAGTTTCCACCCAACCGAGCCTAGCACAGATACGCAGTATTTT.

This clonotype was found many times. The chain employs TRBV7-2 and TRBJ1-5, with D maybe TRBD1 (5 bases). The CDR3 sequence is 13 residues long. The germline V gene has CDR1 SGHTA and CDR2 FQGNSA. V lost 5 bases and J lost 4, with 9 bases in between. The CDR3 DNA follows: TGTGCCAGCAGCCAAGAGGGGAATCAGCCCCAGCATTTT. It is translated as CASSQEGNQPQHF.

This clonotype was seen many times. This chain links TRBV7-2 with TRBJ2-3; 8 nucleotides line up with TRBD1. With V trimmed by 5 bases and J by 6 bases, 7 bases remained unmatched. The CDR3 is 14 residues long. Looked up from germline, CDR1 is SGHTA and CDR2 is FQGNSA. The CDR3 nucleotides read TGTGCCAGCAGCCAGACAGGGGTTCGGGATACGCAGTATTTT. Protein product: CASSQTGVRDTQYF. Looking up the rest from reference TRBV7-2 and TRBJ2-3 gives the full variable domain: GAGVSQSPSNKVTEKGKDVELRCDPISGHTALYWYRQSLGQGLEFLIYFQGNSAPDKSGLPSDRFSAERTGGSVSTLTIQRTQQEDSAVYLCASSQTGVRDTQYFGPGTRLTVL.

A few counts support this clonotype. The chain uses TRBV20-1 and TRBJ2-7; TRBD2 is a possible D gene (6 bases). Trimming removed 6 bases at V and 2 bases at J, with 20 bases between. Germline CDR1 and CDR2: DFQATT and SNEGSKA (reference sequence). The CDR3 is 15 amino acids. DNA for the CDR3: TGCAGTGCCCGATCGTGGCTAGCGCCTACCTACGAGCAGTACTTC. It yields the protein CSARSWLAPTYEQYF.

Written as DNA, the CDR3 is TGTGCCATCAGTGAGATCTTTGGCGAAGCCAAAAACATTCAGTACTTC. It codes for CAISEIFGEAKNIQYF. The gene calls are TRBV10-3 and TRBJ2-4; no clear D gene. Germline V gives CDR1 ENHRY, CDR2 SYGVKD. This CDR3 has 16 residues. The V end lost 2 bases, the J end lost 0 bases, and 11 bases lay between the germline ends.

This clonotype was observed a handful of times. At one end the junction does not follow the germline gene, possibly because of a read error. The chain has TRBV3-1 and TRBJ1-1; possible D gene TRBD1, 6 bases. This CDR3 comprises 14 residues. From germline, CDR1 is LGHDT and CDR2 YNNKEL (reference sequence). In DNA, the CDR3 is TGTGCCAGCAGCCAACACAGGGTAGTCACTGAAGTTTTCTTT. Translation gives CASSQHRVVTEVFF.

In DNA, the CDR3 is TGTGCCATCAGCGGGAGCGACGAGCAGTACTTC. Its translation: CAISGSDEQYF. The chain employs TRBV10-3 and TRBJ2-7; D might be TRBD2 (6 bases). The V and J ends lost 6 bases and 5 bases respectively, with 8 bases between them. This CDR3 is built from 11 residues. The germline V gene has CDR1 ENHRY and CDR2 SYGVKD.

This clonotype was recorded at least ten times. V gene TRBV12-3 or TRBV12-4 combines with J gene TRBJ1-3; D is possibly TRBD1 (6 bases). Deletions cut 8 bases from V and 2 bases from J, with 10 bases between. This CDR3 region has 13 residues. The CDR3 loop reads CASGAGAGNTIYF. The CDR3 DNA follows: TGTGCCAGCGGGGCAGGGGCTGGAAACACCATATATTTT.

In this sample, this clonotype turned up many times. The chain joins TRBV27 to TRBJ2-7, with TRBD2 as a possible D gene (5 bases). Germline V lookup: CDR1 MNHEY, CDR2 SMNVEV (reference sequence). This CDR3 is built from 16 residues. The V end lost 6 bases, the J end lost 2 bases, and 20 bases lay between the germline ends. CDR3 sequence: CASSSLWAGAPYEQYF. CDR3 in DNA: TGTGCCAGCAGCTCACTCTGGGCGGGTGCCCCCTACGAGCAGTACTTC.

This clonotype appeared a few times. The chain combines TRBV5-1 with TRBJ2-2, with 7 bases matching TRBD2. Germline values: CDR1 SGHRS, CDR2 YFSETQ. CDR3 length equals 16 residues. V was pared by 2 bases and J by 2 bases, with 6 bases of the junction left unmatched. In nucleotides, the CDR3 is TGCGCCAGCAGCTTCGGGAGGCCCCGTAACACCGGGGAGCTGTTTTTT. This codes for CASSFGRPRNTGELFF.

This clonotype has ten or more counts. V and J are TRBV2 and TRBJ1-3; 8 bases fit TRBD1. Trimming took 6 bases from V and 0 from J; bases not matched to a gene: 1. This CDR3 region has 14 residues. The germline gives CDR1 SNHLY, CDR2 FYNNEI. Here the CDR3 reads CASSGTGSGNTIYF. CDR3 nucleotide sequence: TGTGCCAGCAGCGGGACAGGCTCTGGAAACACCATATATTTT.

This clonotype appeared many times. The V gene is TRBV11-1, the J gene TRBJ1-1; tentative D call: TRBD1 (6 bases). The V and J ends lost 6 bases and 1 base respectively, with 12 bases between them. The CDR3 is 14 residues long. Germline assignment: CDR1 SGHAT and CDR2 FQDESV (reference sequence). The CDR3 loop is CASSLPGQNTEAFF. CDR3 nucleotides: TGTGCCAGCAGTTTACCGGGACAGAACACTGAAGCTTTCTTT.

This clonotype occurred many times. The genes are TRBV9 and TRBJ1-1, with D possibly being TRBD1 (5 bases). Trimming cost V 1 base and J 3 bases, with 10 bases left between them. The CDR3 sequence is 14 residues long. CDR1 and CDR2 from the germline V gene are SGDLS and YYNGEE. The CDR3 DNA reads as TGTGCCAGCAGCGTAATCCCAGGGCACACTGAAGCTTTCTTT. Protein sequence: CASSVIPGHTEAFF.

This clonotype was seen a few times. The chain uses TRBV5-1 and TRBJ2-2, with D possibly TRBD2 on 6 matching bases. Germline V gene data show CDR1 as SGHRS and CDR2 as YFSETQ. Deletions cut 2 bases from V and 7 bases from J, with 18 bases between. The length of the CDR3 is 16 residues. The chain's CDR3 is CASSFGSAGRSGELFF. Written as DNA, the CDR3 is TGCGCCAGCAGCTTCGGGTCAGCGGGTCGGAGCGGGGAGCTGTTTTTT.

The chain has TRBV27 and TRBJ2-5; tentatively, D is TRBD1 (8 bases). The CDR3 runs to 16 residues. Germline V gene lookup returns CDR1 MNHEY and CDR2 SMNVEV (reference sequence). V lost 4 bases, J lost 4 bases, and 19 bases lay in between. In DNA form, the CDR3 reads TGTGCCAGCAGTTCAACTCCACAGGGGGGGGTAGAGACCCAGTACTTC. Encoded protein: CASSSTPQGGVETQYF.

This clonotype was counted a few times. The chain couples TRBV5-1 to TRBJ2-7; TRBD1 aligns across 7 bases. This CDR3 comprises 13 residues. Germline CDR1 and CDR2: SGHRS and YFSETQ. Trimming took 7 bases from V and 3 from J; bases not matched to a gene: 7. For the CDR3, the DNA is TGCGCCAGCGGACCGGGACAGAGCTACGAGCAGTACTTC. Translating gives CASGPGQSYEQYF.

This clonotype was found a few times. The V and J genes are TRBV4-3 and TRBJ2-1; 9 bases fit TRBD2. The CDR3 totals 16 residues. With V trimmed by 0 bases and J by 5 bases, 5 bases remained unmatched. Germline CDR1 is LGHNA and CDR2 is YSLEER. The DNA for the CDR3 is TGCGCCAGCAGCCAAGATGAGATAGCGGGGGACAATGAGCAGTTCTTC. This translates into CASSQDEIAGDNEQFF.

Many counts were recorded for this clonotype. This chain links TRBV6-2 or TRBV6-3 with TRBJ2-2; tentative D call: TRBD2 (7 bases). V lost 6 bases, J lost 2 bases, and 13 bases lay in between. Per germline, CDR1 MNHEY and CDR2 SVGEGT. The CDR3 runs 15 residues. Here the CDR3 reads CASRLSGTNTGELFF. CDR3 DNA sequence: TGTGCCAGCAGATTGAGCGGGACAAACACCGGGGAGCTGTTTTTT.

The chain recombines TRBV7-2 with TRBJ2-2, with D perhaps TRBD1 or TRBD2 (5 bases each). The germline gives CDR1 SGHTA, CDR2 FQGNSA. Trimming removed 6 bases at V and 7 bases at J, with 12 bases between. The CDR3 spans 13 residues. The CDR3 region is CASRVQAGGELFF. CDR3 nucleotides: TGTGCCAGCAGAGTACAGGCGGGCGGGGAGCTGTTTTTT.

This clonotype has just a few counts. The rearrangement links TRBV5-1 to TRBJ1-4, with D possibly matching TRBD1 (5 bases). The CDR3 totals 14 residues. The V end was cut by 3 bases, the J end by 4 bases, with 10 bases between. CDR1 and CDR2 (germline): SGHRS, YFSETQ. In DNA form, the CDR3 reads TGCGCCAGCAGCTCGCAGGGAGTTAATGAAAAACTGTTTTTT. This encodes CASSSQGVNEKLFF.

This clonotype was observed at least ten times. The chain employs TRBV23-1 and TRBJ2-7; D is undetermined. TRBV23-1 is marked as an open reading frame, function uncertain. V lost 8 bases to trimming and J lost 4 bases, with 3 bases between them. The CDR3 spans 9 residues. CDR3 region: CASLYEQYF. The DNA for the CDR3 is TGCGCCAGCCTTTACGAGCAGTACTTC.

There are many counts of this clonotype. CDR3 in DNA: TGCAGTGCTCCAAACCCCGGACGGATGAACACTGAAGCTTTCTTT. Residues: CSAPNPGRMNTEAFF. The chain is built from TRBV20-1 and TRBJ1-1; D gene unclear. The CDR3 runs 15 residues. The germline V gene has CDR1 DFQATT and CDR2 SNEGSKA (reference sequence). Trimming cost V 5 bases and J 0 bases, with 16 bases left between them.

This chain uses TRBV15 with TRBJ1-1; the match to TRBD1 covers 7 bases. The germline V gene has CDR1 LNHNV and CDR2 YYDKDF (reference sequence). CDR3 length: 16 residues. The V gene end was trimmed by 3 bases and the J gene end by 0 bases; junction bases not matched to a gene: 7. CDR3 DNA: TGTGCCACCAGCAGCCCCGGGACAGCCATGAACACTGAAGCTTTCTTT. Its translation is CATSSPGTAMNTEAFF. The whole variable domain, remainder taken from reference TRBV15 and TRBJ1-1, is DAMVIQNPRYQVTQFGKPVTLSCSQTLNHNVMYWYQQKSSQAPKLLFHYYDKDFNNEADTPDNFQSRRPNTSFCFLDIRSPGLGDTAMYLCATSSPGTAMNTEAFFGQGTRLTVV.

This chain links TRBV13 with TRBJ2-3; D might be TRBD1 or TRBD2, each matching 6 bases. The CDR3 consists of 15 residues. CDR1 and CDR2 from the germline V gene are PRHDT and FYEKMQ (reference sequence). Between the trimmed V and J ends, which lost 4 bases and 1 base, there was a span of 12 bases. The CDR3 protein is CASSSGGRRTDTQYF. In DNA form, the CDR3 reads TGTGCCAGCAGCTCTGGGGGGCGTCGCACAGATACGCAGTATTTT.

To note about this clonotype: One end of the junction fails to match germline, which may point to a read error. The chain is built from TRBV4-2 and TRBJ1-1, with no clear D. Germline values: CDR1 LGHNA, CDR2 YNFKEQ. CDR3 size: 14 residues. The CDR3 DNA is TGTGCCAGCAGCCAGGCCGACGGGAACAGTGAAGCTTTCTTT. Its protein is CASSQADGNSEAFF.

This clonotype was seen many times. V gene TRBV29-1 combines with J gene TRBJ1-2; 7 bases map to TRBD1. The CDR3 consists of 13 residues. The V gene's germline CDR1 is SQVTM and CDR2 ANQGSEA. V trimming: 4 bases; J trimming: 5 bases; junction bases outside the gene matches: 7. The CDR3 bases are TGCAGCGTTGTTAGACAGGGAAGATATGGCTACACCTTC. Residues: CSVVRQGRYGYTF. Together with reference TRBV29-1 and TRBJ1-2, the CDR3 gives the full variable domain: SAVISQKPSRDICQRGTSLTIQCQVDSQVTMMFWYRQQPGQSLTLIATANQGSEATYESGFVIDKFPISRPNLTFSTLTVSNMSPEDSSIYLCSVVRQGRYGYTFGSGTRLTVV.

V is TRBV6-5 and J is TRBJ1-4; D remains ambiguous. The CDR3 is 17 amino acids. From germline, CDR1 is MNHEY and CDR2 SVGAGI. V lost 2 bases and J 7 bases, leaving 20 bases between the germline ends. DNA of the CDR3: TGTGCCAGCAGTTACGTTCCGGATCTCGTTCCAGGTGAAAAACTGTTTTTT. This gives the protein CASSYVPDLVPGEKLFF.